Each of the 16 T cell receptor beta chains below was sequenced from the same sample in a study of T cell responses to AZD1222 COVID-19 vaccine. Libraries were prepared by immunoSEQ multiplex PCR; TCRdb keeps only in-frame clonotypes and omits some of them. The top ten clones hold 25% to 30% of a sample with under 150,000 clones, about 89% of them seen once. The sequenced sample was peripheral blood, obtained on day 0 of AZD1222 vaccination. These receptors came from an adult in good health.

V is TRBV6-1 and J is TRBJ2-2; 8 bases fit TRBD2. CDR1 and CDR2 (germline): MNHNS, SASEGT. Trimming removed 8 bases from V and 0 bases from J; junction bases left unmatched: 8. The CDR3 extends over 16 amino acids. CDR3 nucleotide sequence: TGTGCCAGCGGTGGACTAGCAACCTCGAACACCGGGGAGCTGTTTTTT. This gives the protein CASGGLATSNTGELFF.

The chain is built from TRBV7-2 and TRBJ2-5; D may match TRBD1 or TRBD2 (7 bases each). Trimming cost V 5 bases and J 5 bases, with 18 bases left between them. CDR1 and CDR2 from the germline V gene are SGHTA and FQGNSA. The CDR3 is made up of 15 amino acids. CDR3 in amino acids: CASSQGGVDAETQYF. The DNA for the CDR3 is TGTGCCAGCAGCCAGGGGGGGGTTGACGCGGAGACCCAGTACTTC.

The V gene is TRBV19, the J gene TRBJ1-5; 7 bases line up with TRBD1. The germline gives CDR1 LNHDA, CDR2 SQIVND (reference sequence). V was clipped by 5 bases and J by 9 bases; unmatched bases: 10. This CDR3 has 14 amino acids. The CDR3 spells CASSPDRVFGPQHF. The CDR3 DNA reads TGTGCCAGTAGTCCCGACAGGGTGTTCGGGCCCCAGCATTTT. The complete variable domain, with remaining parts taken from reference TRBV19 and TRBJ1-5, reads DGGITQSPKYLFRKEGQNVTLSCEQNLNHDAMYWYRQDPGQGLRLIYYSQIVNDFQKGDIAEGYSVSREKKESFPLTVTSAQKNPTAFYLCASSPDRVFGPQHFGDGTRLSIL.

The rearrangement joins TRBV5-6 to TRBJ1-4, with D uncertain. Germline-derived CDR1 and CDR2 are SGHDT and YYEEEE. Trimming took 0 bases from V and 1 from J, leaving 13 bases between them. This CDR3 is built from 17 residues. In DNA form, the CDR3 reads TGTGCCAGCAGCTTGGCCGGCCCCGGTGTAACTAATGAAAAACTGTTTTTT. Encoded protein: CASSLAGPGVTNEKLFF.

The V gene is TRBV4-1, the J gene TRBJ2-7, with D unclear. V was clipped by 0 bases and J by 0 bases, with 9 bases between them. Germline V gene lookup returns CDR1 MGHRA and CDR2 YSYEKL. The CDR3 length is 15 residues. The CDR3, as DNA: TGCGCCAGCAGCCAAGATTTCGTCAGCTCCTACGAGCAGTACTTC. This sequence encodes CASSQDFVSSYEQYF.

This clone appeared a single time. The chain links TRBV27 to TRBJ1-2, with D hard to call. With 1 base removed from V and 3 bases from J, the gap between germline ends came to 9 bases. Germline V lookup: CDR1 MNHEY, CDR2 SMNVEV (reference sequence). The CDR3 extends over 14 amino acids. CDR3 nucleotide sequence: TGTGCCAGCAGTTTATTCGGGTCGGACTATGGCTACACCTTC. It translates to CASSLFGSDYGYTF.

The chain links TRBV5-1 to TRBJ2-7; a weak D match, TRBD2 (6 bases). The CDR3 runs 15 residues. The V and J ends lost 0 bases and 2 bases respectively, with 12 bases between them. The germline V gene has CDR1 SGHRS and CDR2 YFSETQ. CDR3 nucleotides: TGCGCCAGCAGCTTGGCCGGCAGGGAGGCCTACGAGCAGTACTTC. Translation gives CASSLAGREAYEQYF.

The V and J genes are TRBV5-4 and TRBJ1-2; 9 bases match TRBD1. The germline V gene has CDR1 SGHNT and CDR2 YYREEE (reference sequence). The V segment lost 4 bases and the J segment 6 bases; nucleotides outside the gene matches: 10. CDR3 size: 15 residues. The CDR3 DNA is TGTGCCAGCAGCGGTACAGGGGGCGCCTCTCATGGCTACACCTTC. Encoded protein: CASSGTGGASHGYTF. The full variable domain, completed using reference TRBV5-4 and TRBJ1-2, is ETGVTQSPTHLIKTRGQQVTLRCSSQSGHNTVSWYQQALGQGPQFIFQYYREEENGRGNFPPRFSGLQFPNYSSELNVNALELDDSALYLCASSGTGGASHGYTFGSGTRLTVV.

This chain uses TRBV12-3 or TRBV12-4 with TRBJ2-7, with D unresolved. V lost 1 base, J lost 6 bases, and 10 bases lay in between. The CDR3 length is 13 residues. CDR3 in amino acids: CASSLGGGREQYF. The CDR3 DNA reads TGTGCCAGCAGTTTAGGGGGTGGGCGCGAGCAGTACTTC.

CDR3 in DNA: TGTGCCAGCACCAAACTGGACAGTCCTAACACCTTC. Protein product: CASTKLDSPNTF. The chain has TRBV28 and TRBJ1-2; perhaps TRBD1 as D (6 bases). The CDR3 runs to 12 residues. The V gene's germline CDR1 is MDHEN and CDR2 SYDVKM. V dropped 7 bases and J dropped 12 bases, with 18 bases sitting between them.

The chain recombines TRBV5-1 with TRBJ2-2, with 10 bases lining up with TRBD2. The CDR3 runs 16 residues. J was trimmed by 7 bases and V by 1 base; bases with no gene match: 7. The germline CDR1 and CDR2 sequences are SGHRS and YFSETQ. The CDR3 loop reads CASSLRSGGAGGELFF. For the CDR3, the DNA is TGCGCCAGCAGCTTGCGGAGCGGGGGGGCCGGCGGGGAGCTGTTTTTT.

The CDR3 DNA sequence: TGTGCCAGCAGTCCGACAGGGTTAGGAGAGACCCAGTACTTC. The encoded protein is CASSPTGLGETQYF. This sequence joins TRBV6-2 or TRBV6-3 and TRBJ2-5, with 7 bases identical to TRBD1. Germline values: CDR1 MNHEY, CDR2 SVGEGT. V lost 5 bases, J lost 4 bases, and 7 bases stayed unmatched. The CDR3 extends over 14 amino acids.

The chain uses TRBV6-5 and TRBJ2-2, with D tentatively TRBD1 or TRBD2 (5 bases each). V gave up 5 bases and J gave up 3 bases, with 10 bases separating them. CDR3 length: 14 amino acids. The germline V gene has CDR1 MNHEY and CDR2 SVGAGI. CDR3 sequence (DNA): TGTGCCAGCAGTCTAGAGGGGCACACCGGGGAGCTGTTTTTT. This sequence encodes CASSLEGHTGELFF.

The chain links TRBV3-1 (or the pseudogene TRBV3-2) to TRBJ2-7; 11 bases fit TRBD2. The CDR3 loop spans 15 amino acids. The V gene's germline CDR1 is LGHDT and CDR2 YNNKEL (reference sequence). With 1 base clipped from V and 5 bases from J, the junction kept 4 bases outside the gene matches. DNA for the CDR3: TGTGCCAGCAGCCAAGTAGCGGGAGGGGTCCACGAGCAGTACTTC. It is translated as CASSQVAGGVHEQYF.

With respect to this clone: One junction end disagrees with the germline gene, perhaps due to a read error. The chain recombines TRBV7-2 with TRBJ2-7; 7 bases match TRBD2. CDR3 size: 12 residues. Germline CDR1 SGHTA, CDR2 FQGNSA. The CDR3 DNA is TGTGCCAGCAGCTTAGGTCTAGCGGAAAAGGGTTTC. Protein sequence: CASSLGLAEKGF.

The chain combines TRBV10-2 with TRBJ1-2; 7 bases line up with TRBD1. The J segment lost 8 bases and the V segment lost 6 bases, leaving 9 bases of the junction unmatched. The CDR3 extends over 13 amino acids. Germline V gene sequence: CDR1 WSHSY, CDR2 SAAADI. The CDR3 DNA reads TGCGCCAGCAGCGTCGGACAGGAGCTCGGCTACACCTTC. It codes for CASSVGQELGYTF.